This TCR beta chain was captured in a study of OX40 agonist ivuxolimab in advanced cancers. Trimming left V 4 bases short and J 0 bases short, with 10 bases between. The length of the CDR3 is 14 residues. Generated by immunoSEQ multiplex PCR, the TCRdb table keeps only in-frame clones and is missing some. This table holds around 67,000 clones, 70% to 90% found once. This clone appeared a few times. This clonotype originated in an adult with an advanced solid tumor such as melanoma, head and neck, liver or kidney cancer. V is TRBV23-1 and J is TRBJ2-7; TRBD1 might be the D (6 bases). TRBV23-1 belongs to the ORF category, with a function that is uncertain. The sequencing here drew on CD4+ or CD8+ T cells sorted from blood, taken in a trial of the OX40 agonist ivuxolimab. This chain's CDR3 is CASSRQGISYEQYF. CDR3 in DNA: TGCGCCAGCAGTCGCCAGGGGATCTCCTACGAGCAGTACTTC.